Listed here are 14 T cell receptor beta chains from one sample, sequenced in a study of T cells in Graves' hyperthyroidism and ophthalmopathy. Regions amplified from RNA transcripts were the TCR beta CDR3 regions. The study used the HTBI primer set for a first-round RT-PCR of the TCR CDR3. TCRdb ran MiXCR on the multiplex PCR reads and lists one entry per CDR3 protein. The repertoire holds 530,000 or so distinct CDR3 sequences, roughly 25% seen once, with around 11% in the top ten. Material: blood. These receptors all come from a woman in her 30s with Graves' ophthalmopathy.

This clonotype appeared many times. The chain employs TRBV14 and TRBJ2-7; D perhaps matches TRBD2 (6 bases). Per the germline V gene, CDR1 is SGHDN and CDR2 is FVKESK. V shed 3 bases and J shed 6 bases, with 12 bases lying between them. The CDR3 is made up of 13 amino acids. CDR3 loop: CASSHGGAVEQYF. CDR3 DNA: TGTGCCAGCAGCCATGGAGGGGCTGTCGAGCAGTACTTC.

This clonotype was seen ten or more times. The chain is built from TRBV2 and TRBJ2-7; D unclear. With 4 bases removed from V and 6 bases from J, the gap between germline ends came to 13 bases. The CDR3 has 13 amino acids. Per germline, CDR1 SNHLY and CDR2 FYNNEI. In nucleotides, the CDR3 is TGTGCCAGCAGTGTAGATAGTGGGTTCGAGCAGTACTTC. Amino acids: CASSVDSGFEQYF.

This clonotype has more than one count but fewer than ten. V is TRBV28 and J is TRBJ2-7; D gene ambiguous. The germline V and J ends were trimmed by 7 bases and 2 bases, with 18 bases remaining between them. The CDR3 loop spans 15 amino acids. Germline CDR1 MDHEN, CDR2 SYDVKM. The DNA of the CDR3 is TGTGCCAGCACCACCGCTTCTCCACGGGCCTACGAGCAGTACTTC. The encoded protein is CASTTASPRAYEQYF.

This clonotype was seen ten or more times. The CDR3 loop reads CASQSGAKTQYF. The CDR3 nucleotides read TGTGCCAGCCAGTCGGGGGCCAAGACCCAGTACTTC. This sequence joins TRBV6-2 or TRBV6-3 and TRBJ2-5, with D perhaps assigned TRBD1 or TRBD2 (6 bases each). V was clipped by 8 bases and J by 6 bases, with 13 bases between them. Per germline, CDR1 MNHEY and CDR2 SVGEGT. This CDR3 region has 12 residues.

This clonotype is a singleton in its sample. The rearrangement joins TRBV6-4 to TRBJ1-2; 8 positions match TRBD1. The V gene's germline CDR1 is MRHNA and CDR2 SNTAGT. J gave up 4 bases and V 8 bases, and 24 bases lay outside the gene matches. CDR3 length equals 19 residues. This CDR3 reads CASRDRSYSLGVIRYGYTF. The CDR3, as DNA: TGTGCCAGCCGGGACAGGTCCTATTCGCTGGGAGTTATTCGCTATGGCTACACCTTC.

This clonotype occurred many times. The J gene is TRBJ2-6, the V gene TRBV7-3; D not resolved. The V end was cut by 2 bases, the J end by 0 bases, with 8 bases between. Per germline, CDR1 SGHTA and CDR2 FQGTGA. The length of the CDR3 is 16 residues. CDR3 sequence reads: CASSLSSSSGANVLTF. The CDR3 nucleotides read TGTGCCAGCAGCTTATCTTCCAGCTCTGGGGCCAACGTCCTGACTTTC.

This clonotype was counted at least ten times. CDR3 DNA: TGTGCCAGCAGCTTATACCAGGGTACTGAAGCTTTCTTT. Its protein product is CASSLYQGTEAFF. The chain joins TRBV7-2 to TRBJ1-1; tentatively, D is TRBD1 (5 bases). Germline CDR1 is SGHTA and CDR2 is FQGNSA. This CDR3 comprises 13 residues. The ends were cut back, 2 bases at V and 5 bases at J, with 9 bases in the middle.

This clonotype showed up many times. V is TRBV28 and J is TRBJ1-3; D unclear. V lost 4 bases and J lost 0, with 19 bases in between. CDR1 is MDHEN, CDR2 SYDVKM, per germline. This CDR3 is 18 amino acids long. The CDR3 reads CASSSRSGSASSGNTIYF. The CDR3 nucleotides read TGTGCCAGCAGTTCAAGGAGTGGGAGCGCCAGCTCTGGAAACACCATATATTTT.

The chain joins TRBV5-1 to TRBJ2-2; weak D call: TRBD1 (5 bases). The CDR3 length is 16 residues. CDR1 is SGHRS, CDR2 YFSETQ, per germline. Trimming shortened V by 0 bases and J by 3 bases, and 12 bases separated the two germline ends. The CDR3 DNA follows: TGCGCCAGCAGCTTGGAGGGGCAGACGGACACCGGGGAGCTGTTTTTT. Translating it yields CASSLEGQTDTGELFF. Combining the CDR3 with reference TRBV5-1 and TRBJ2-2 gives the whole variable domain KAGVTQTPRYLIKTRGQQVTLSCSPISGHRSVSWYQQTPGQGLQFLFEYFSETQRNKGNFPGRFSGRQFSNSRSEMNVSTLELGDSALYLCASSLEGQTDTGELFFGEGSRLTVL.

The chain is built from TRBV5-1 and TRBJ2-1; 7 bases agree with TRBD1. The CDR3 is 16 residues long. The trim removed 5 bases at V and 5 bases at J, leaving 13 bases unmatched. CDR1 and CDR2 (germline): SGHRS, YFSETQ. CDR3 amino acids: CASSLTGVPGHNEQFF. The CDR3 DNA follows: TGCGCCAGCAGTCTCACAGGGGTGCCGGGCCACAATGAGCAGTTCTTC.

The J gene is TRBJ1-1, the V gene TRBV6-1, with 9 bases matching TRBD1. From germline, CDR1 is MNHNS and CDR2 SASEGT. With V trimmed by 6 bases and J by 11 bases, 7 bases remained unmatched. The CDR3 extends over 12 amino acids. CDR3: CASRQGAGGAFF. In nucleotides, the CDR3 is TGTGCCAGCAGACAGGGGGCAGGAGGTGCTTTCTTT.

This clonotype was counted only a few times. V gene TRBV7-6 combines with J gene TRBJ2-7; D gene uncertain. The germline V gene has CDR1 SGHVS and CDR2 FNYEAQ. The CDR3 is made up of 14 amino acids. V gave up 7 bases and J gave up 2 bases, with 15 bases separating them. CDR3 sequence reads: CASTSGHGAYEQYF. The CDR3 nucleotides are TGTGCCAGCACCTCCGGGCATGGAGCCTACGAGCAGTACTTC.

In its sample, this clonotype was seen once. Lacking the conserved final phenylalanine or tryptophan, this CDR3 likely reflects a read error. This sequence joins TRBV6-5 and TRBJ2-7; a possible D gene is TRBD1 (5 bases). Germline V gene lookup returns CDR1 MNHEY and CDR2 SVGAGI. The CDR3 is 13 residues long. The CDR3 spells CASSYSTDYEQYC. CDR3 nucleotide sequence: TGTGCCAGCAGCTACTCGACAGACTACGAGCAGTACTGC.

This clonotype was observed many times. The chain is built from TRBV20-1 and TRBJ2-5; TRBD1 matches 9 bases. The CDR3 covers 16 residues. Germline CDR1 DFQATT, CDR2 SNEGSKA (reference sequence). With 6 bases clipped from V and 4 bases from J, the junction kept 15 bases outside the gene matches. The CDR3 region is CSAPEGTGRLGETQYF. The CDR3 DNA follows: TGCAGTGCCCCTGAGGGGACAGGGAGGTTGGGAGAGACCCAGTACTTC.